These 7 T cell receptor beta chains share one sample of origin, sequenced in a study of graft-versus-host responses after intestinal transplantation. Using immunoSEQ multiplex PCR, the repertoire was profiled, and TCRdb retains in-frame clones only, with some absent. The data show about 41,000 clones, with roughly 95% seen just once and about 0.54% held by the top ten. These receptors' antigens are unknown. The sample here was unstimulated CD8+ T cells sorted from spleen or lymph node cells, taken before transplant. Every receptor here comes from a human donor who was the organ donor for an intestinal transplant.

The chain couples TRBV6-5 to TRBJ1-3; a possible D gene is TRBD1 (5 bases). Looked up from germline, CDR1 is MNHEY and CDR2 is SVGAGI. V was cut by 1 base and J by 8 bases, with 12 bases left in between. The CDR3 contains 14 residues. The CDR3 region is CASSYLDTWDTIYF. Here the CDR3 DNA reads TGTGCCAGCAGTTACTTGGACACCTGGGACACCATATATTTT.

The rearrangement joins TRBV7-2 to TRBJ2-3, with 15 bases that match TRBD2. Germline assignment: CDR1 SGHTA and CDR2 FQGNSA. This CDR3 contains 16 residues. V lost 5 bases and J lost 6; bases outside the gene matches: 6. CDR3 nucleotides: TGTGCCAGCAGCCCGAGGGGACTAGCGGGGGGCGATACGCAGTATTTT. Its translation is CASSPRGLAGGDTQYF.

The chain combines TRBV7-2 with TRBJ2-5; D not certain. V lost 7 bases and J lost 5, with 14 bases in between. From germline, CDR1 is SGHTA and CDR2 FQGNSA. The CDR3 length is 13 residues. CDR3 nucleotides: TGTGCCAGCATCCGTCGGCCGCGGGAGACCCAGTACTTC. Amino acids: CASIRRPRETQYF.

V is TRBV9 and J is TRBJ2-3, with TRBD2 identical over 9 bases. This CDR3 is 19 amino acids long. From germline, CDR1 is SGDLS and CDR2 YYNGEE. V was pared by 3 bases and J by 4 bases, with 18 bases of the junction left unmatched. This CDR3 reads CASSESFTAGGPSADTQYF. The CDR3 DNA reads as TGTGCCAGCAGCGAGAGCTTTACCGCGGGGGGGCCCTCCGCAGATACGCAGTATTTT.

The chain carries TRBV18 and TRBJ2-1; no clear D gene. Germline V gene lookup returns CDR1 KGHSH and CDR2 LQKENI. Trimming took off 2 bases at V and 12 bases at J, with 26 bases between the two ends. This CDR3 has 17 amino acids. The CDR3 loop is CASSPVDRLSYNVGQFF. In nucleotides, the CDR3 is TGTGCCAGCTCACCAGTGGACCGACTTAGCTACAATGTTGGGCAGTTCTTC.

This sequence joins TRBV7-9 and TRBJ1-5; no clear D gene. CDR3 length: 16 residues. Per the germline V gene, CDR1 is SEHNR and CDR2 is FQNEAQ (reference sequence). Trimming removed 1 base at V and 6 bases at J, with 16 bases between. The CDR3 here is CASSLGAGSGSQPQHF. The CDR3 nucleotides are TGTGCCAGCAGCTTAGGAGCGGGGTCTGGGAGTCAGCCCCAGCATTTT.

CDR3 sequence: CASSPHLGGWETQYF. The CDR3 DNA reads as TGTGCCAGCAGCCCCCACCTGGGGGGCTGGGAGACCCAGTACTTC. The gene calls are TRBV7-9 and TRBJ2-5, with D perhaps TRBD1 or TRBD2 (6 bases each). V was cut by 5 bases and J by 5 bases, with 18 bases left in between. This CDR3 contains 15 residues. Per germline, CDR1 SEHNR and CDR2 FQNEAQ (reference sequence). The full variable domain, completed using reference TRBV7-9 and TRBJ2-5, is DTGVSQNPRHKITKRGQNVTFRCDPISEHNRLYWYRQTLGQGPEFLTYFQNEAQLEKSRLLSDRFSAERPKGSFSTLEIQRTEQGDSAMYLCASSPHLGGWETQYFGPGTRLLVL.